This record covers a single T cell receptor beta chain. This entry is derived from a study of Tregs in tolerant kidney transplant recipients. Germline loops: CDR1 SEHNR, CDR2 FQNEAQ (reference sequence). V gave up 5 bases and J gave up 3 bases, with 11 bases separating them. This CDR3 is built from 14 residues. Assay: immunoSEQ multiplex PCR; the TCRdb copy retains only in-frame clones and omits some. The profile shows some 80,000 clones, around 98% of them singletons. This rearrangement joins TRBV7-9 to TRBJ1-3, with a weak D call TRBD1 (6 bases). The sequence derives from a human donor who received a combined kidney and bone marrow transplant. The sample was CD4+ T cells from blood, taken before the transplant. The DNA for the CDR3 is TGTGCCAGCAGCAGGGACAACCGTGGAAACACCATATATTTT. This gives the protein CASSRDNRGNTIYF.